This is a list of T cell receptor beta chains from one sample in a study of cytomegalovirus exposure and HLA in healthy donors. The table came from immunoSEQ multiplex PCR; TCRdb's copy has only in-frame clones and leaves some out. Found here are around 200,000 clones, over 70% of them singletons; the top ten hold about 4%. The specimen was PBMCs. The receptors were sampled from a woman aged 55 to 70 in good health and CMV-seropositive. The CDR3 runs from the conserved cysteine through the conserved F or W. D genes are given only for firm matches. Some rows have no size entry. The others give once, few or many, or a class for an expanded clone.

size	D	J	V	CDR3	DNA
once	NA	TRBJ1-4	TRBV4-1	CASRRVQATNEKLFF	TGCGCCAGCAGGAGGGTACAAGCAACTAATGAAAAACTGTTTTTT
NA	NA	TRBJ2-3	TRBV5-6	CASSSLVRQTTDTQYF	TGTGCCAGCAGCTCTCTGGTCCGACAGACCACAGATACGCAGTATTTT
NA	TRBD2	TRBJ2-1	TRBV7-9	CASSSGGLYNEQFF	TGTGCCAGCAGTAGCGGGGGCCTCTACAATGAGCAGTTCTTC
NA	NA	TRBJ2-2	TRBV15	CATRRVGSTGELFF	TGTGCCACCAGAAGGGTGGGGAGCACCGGGGAGCTGTTTTTT
few	NA	TRBJ1-2	TRBV6-6	CASSYVGGGRIYGYTF	TGTGCCAGCAGTTACGTCGGGGGGGGGCGAATCTATGGCTACACCTTC
once	TRBD2	TRBJ2-2	TRBV5-1	CASSFAGTSGGANTGELFF	TGCGCCAGCAGCTTCGCCGGGACTAGCGGGGGCGCGAACACCGGGGAGCTGTTTTTT
few	TRBD1	TRBJ2-1	TRBV7-8	CASSLLGQGINEQFF	TGTGCCAGCAGCTTATTAGGACAGGGTATCAATGAGCAGTTCTTC
once	TRBD2	TRBJ2-5	TRBV7-3	CASSPGRIQETQYF	TGTGCCAGCAGCCCCGGGAGGATCCAAGAGACCCAGTACTTC
NA	NA	TRBJ1-2	TRBV6-5	CASTKQPRSYGYTF	TGTGCCAGCACCAAGCAGCCTCGGAGCTATGGCTACACCTTC
NA	TRBD1	TRBJ1-4	TRBV18	CASSPNSPTGDEKLFF	TGTGCCAGCTCACCAAACTCCCCCACAGGGGATGAAAAACTGTTTTTT
NA	TRBD1	TRBJ2-7	TRBV27	CASSPQGTGNEQYF	TGTGCCAGCAGTCCACAAGGGACAGGGAACGAGCAGTACTTC
NA	TRBD1	TRBJ2-7	TRBV7-2	CASSLMTGVYEQYF	TGTGCCAGCAGCTTGATGACAGGGGTCTACGAGCAGTACTTC
NA	TRBD1	TRBJ2-6	TRBV28	CASSSPGQVGANVLTF	TGTGCCAGCAGTAGTCCTGGACAGGTTGGGGCCAACGTCCTGACTTTC
NA	TRBD2	TRBJ2-3	TRBV5-1	CASTPAGGTDTQYF	TGCGCCAGCACCCCCGCCGGGGGGACAGATACGCAGTATTTT
NA	NA	TRBJ1-1	TRBV5-6	CASSLIGWDMNTEAFF	TGTGCCAGCAGCTTGATCGGCTGGGACATGAACACTGAAGCTTTCTTT
NA	TRBD2	TRBJ2-7	TRBV7-9	CASSLLAARNYEQYF	TGTGCCAGCAGCTTACTAGCGGCTCGGAACTACGAGCAGTACTTC
NA	TRBD1	TRBJ2-6	TRBV11-2	CASSRTGTGPVLTF	TGTGCCAGCAGTAGAACCGGGACAGGACCTGTCCTGACTTTC
NA	TRBD1	TRBJ2-6	TRBV18	CASSPATGVGANVLTF	TGTGCCAGCTCACCAGCGACAGGGGTAGGGGCCAACGTCCTGACTTTC
NA	TRBD1	TRBJ2-7	TRBV7-9	CASSWGQGVDEQYF	TGTGCCAGCAGCTGGGGACAGGGTGTCGACGAGCAGTACTTC
NA	NA	TRBJ1-4	TRBV18	CASSPRGSNEKLFF	TGTGCCAGCTCACCGCGGGGCTCCAATGAAAAACTGTTTTTT
NA	NA	TRBJ1-2	TRBV10-3	CAISENSLYGYTF	TGTGCCATCAGTGAGAACAGCCTCTATGGCTACACCTTC
NA	TRBD2	TRBJ2-1	TRBV11-2	CASSPPPGGPNYNEQFF	TGTGCCAGCAGCCCCCCCCCGGGAGGGCCTAACTACAATGAGCAGTTCTTC
NA	NA	TRBJ2-3	TRBV4-1	CASSQAIGQNHTDTQYF	TGCGCCAGCAGCCAAGCGATTGGACAGAACCACACAGATACGCAGTATTTT
once	NA	TRBJ1-3	TRBV30	CAWSVVRNTIYF	TGTGCCTGGAGTGTAGTTCGGAACACCATATATTTT
NA	NA	TRBJ1-4	TRBV28	CASSKPGFNEKLFF	TGTGCCAGCAGTAAACCGGGATTTAATGAAAAACTGTTTTTT
NA	NA	TRBJ1-6	TRBV6-5	CASSYGPNINNSPLHF	TGTGCCAGCAGTTACGGTCCGAACATCAATAATTCACCCCTCCACTTT
NA	TRBD1	TRBJ1-1	TRBV5-1	CASSQGQGGTEAFF	TGCGCCAGCAGCCAGGGACAGGGCGGCACTGAAGCTTTCTTT
NA	NA	TRBJ1-1	TRBV9	CASSVAGGPYTEAFF	TGTGCCAGCAGCGTAGCCGGGGGTCCGTACACTGAAGCTTTCTTT
NA	NA	TRBJ1-1	TRBV9	CASSVDGQQSTEAFF	TGTGCCAGCAGCGTAGACGGACAGCAGAGCACTGAAGCTTTCTTT
NA	NA	TRBJ2-1	TRBV6-1	CASSEQPGDEQFF	TGTGCCAGCAGTGAACAACCCGGTGATGAGCAGTTCTTC
NA	TRBD2	TRBJ2-3	TRBV7-7	CASSLVAGGLTDTQYF	TGTGCTAGCAGCTTAGTAGCGGGAGGACTCACAGATACGCAGTATTTT
NA	NA	TRBJ2-1	TRBV4-1	CASSQVGSGSYNEQFF	TGCGCCAGCAGCCAAGTAGGTAGCGGCTCCTACAATGAGCAGTTCTTC
NA	NA	TRBJ2-7	TRBV21-1	CASSKGGSSYEQYF	TGTGCCAGCAGCAAAGGTGGCAGCTCCTACGAGCAGTACTTC
NA	NA	TRBJ2-7	TRBV5-1	CASSNNYEQYF	TGCGCCAGCAGCAATAACTACGAGCAGTACTTC
NA	TRBD2	TRBJ2-7	TRBV5-1	CASSLLAGGEQYF	TGCGCCAGCAGCCTCCTGGCGGGAGGGGAGCAGTACTTC
NA	NA	TRBJ1-6	TRBV7-9	CASSGKQGSYNSPLHF	TGTGCCAGCAGCGGTAAACAGGGCTCCTATAATTCACCCCTCCACTTT
NA	TRBD1	TRBJ2-3	TRBV6-1	CASRDSGTGTDTQYF	TGTGCCAGCAGGGACTCCGGGACAGGCACAGATACGCAGTATTTT
NA	TRBD2	TRBJ2-4	TRBV14	CASSQDRGSSGVGLVKNIQYF	TGTGCCAGCAGCCAAGATCGAGGATCTAGCGGGGTTGGTTTGGTCAAAAACATTCAGTACTTC
NA	TRBD2	TRBJ2-7	TRBV19	CASSRAGGPTSYEQYF	TGTGCCAGTAGTCGTGCGGGGGGCCCAACCTCCTACGAGCAGTACTTC
few	TRBD2	TRBJ2-1	TRBV7-2	CASSQTSGRIRQFF	TGTGCCAGCAGCCAGACTAGCGGGAGGATTCGGCAGTTCTTC
NA	TRBD2	TRBJ2-1	TRBV18	CASSPPSSGRVNEQFF	TGTGCCAGCTCACCGCCATCCAGCGGGAGGGTGAATGAGCAGTTCTTC
NA	TRBD1	TRBJ1-5	TRBV19	CASSTQGGQPQHF	TGTGCCAGTAGTACACAAGGGGGCCAGCCCCAGCATTTT
NA	TRBD1	TRBJ2-2	TRBV27	CASRMTGGAGELFF	TGTGCCAGCAGGATGACAGGGGGGGCCGGGGAGCTGTTTTTT
few	TRBD1	TRBJ2-2	TRBV5-1	CASSRDRANTGELFF	TGCGCCAGCAGCCGGGACAGGGCTAACACCGGGGAGCTGTTTTTT
NA	NA	TRBJ1-1	TRBV6-6	CASSYGLRGNTEAFF	TGTGCCAGCAGTTACGGACTCCGGGGAAACACTGAAGCTTTCTTT
NA	TRBD1	TRBJ1-2	TRBV6-5	CASSYSDRRNYGYTF	TGTGCCAGCAGTTACTCGGACAGGAGAAACTATGGCTACACCTTC
NA	TRBD1	TRBJ2-3	TRBV5-1	CASSQGQGAFTDTQYF	TGCGCCAGCAGCCAAGGACAGGGGGCGTTTACAGATACGCAGTATTTT
NA	TRBD1	TRBJ1-1	TRBV5-1	CASSLGTGSVDEAFF	TGCGCCAGCAGCTTGGGGACAGGGAGTGTTGATGAAGCTTTCTTT
NA	TRBD1	TRBJ2-7	TRBV10-2	CASSTGQGVIGYEQYF	TGCGCCAGCAGTACCGGCCAGGGGGTTATTGGGTACGAGCAGTACTTC
NA	NA	TRBJ1-2	TRBV7-2	CASSPGSGGYTF	TGTGCCAGCAGCCCGGGTTCGGGAGGCTACACCTTC
NA	TRBD2	TRBJ2-1	TRBV7-3	CASSRILAGGPNEQFF	TGTGCCAGCAGCCGGATACTAGCGGGGGGGCCCAATGAGCAGTTCTTC
NA	NA	TRBJ1-2	TRBV18	CASSPQGDYGYTF	TGTGCCAGCTCACCCCAGGGTGACTATGGCTACACCTTC
NA	TRBD1	TRBJ2-7	TRBV4-1	CASSQSTGIPIGHEQYF	TGCGCCAGCAGCCAATCGACAGGGATTCCCATAGGGCACGAGCAGTACTTC
once	TRBD1	TRBJ2-4	TRBV5-1	CASSLAEQGVNSQYF	TGCGCCAGCAGCTTGGCCGAACAGGGGGTTAACAGTCAGTACTTC